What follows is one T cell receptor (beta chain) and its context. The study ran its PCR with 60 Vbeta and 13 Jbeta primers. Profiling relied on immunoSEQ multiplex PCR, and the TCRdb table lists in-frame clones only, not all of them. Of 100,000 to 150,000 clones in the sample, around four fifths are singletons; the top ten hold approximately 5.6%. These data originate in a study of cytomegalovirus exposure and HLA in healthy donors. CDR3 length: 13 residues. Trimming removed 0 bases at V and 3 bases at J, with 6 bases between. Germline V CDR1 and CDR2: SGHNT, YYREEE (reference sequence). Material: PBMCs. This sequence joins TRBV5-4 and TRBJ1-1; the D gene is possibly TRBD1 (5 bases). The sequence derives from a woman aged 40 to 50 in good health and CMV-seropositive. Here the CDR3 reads CASSLGRDTEAFF. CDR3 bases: TGTGCCAGCAGCTTGGGCAGGGACACTGAAGCTTTCTTT.